This TCR beta chain was identified during a study of beta chain features in type 1 diabetes. Study-wide results and limits: Highly expressing activated T cells could be over-counted with a cDNA template.

cDNA synthesis used the whole RNA isolate, giving expressed TCRB sequences. The repertoire was sequenced with immunoSEQ multiplex PCR; TCRdb's copy has only in-frame clones and lacks some. This table has 250,000 to 300,000 clones, roughly 8% appearing once. There are 18 residues in the CDR3. Germline V gene data show CDR1 as SGHNT and CDR2 as YYREEE (reference sequence). Trimming pared 4 bases from V and 1 base from J, leaving 24 bases between. This clone showed up just a few times. Its target is not known. The TCR was taken from a woman aged 18-29 years in good health. The chain couples TRBV5-4 to TRBJ2-7, with D possibly being TRBD1 or TRBD2 (6 bases each). Sequenced material: central memory CD4+ T cells from blood. CDR3 coding DNA: TGTGCCAGCAGCAAACAGGGAGCTAGCGTCAGATCGTCCTACGAGCAGTACTTC. This codes for CASSKQGASVRSSYEQYF.